The 24 T cell receptor beta chains given below trace back to one sample, sequenced in a study of identical twins. TCRdb re-analysed the 5' RACE reads in MiXCR, keeping a single row per CDR3 protein. Altogether roughly 710,000 distinct CDR3 sequences are present, 5.5% to 6.5% being singletons, with the ten largest covering approximately 1.6%. The sequenced sample was naive T cells sorted from blood. These receptors all come from a man between 18 and 29 years old in good health.

The rearrangement joins TRBV30 to TRBJ1-1; TRBD1 matches 8 bases. CDR3 length equals 12 residues. From germline, CDR1 is GTSNPN and CDR2 SVGIG (reference sequence). Trimming removed 8 bases from V and 8 bases from J; junction bases left unmatched: 10. Here the CDR3 DNA reads TGTGCCCGGTCCGGGACAGGATTGGAAGCTTTCTTT. It is translated as CARSGTGLEAFF. The full variable domain, rest sourced from reference TRBV30 and TRBJ1-1, is SQTIHQWPATLVQPVGSPLSLECTVEGTSNPNLYWYRQAAGRGLQLLFYSVGIGQISSEVPQNLSASRPQDRQFILSSKKLLLSDSGFYLCARSGTGLEAFFGQGTRLTVV.

This clonotype was counted between two and nine times. CDR3 sequence reads: CASSLKTSGRARETQYF. The DNA of the CDR3 is TGCGCCAGCAGCCTTAAGACTAGCGGGAGGGCCCGAGAGACCCAGTACTTC. This chain connects TRBV5-1 to TRBJ2-5; TRBD2 aligns across 14 bases. The trim removed 4 bases at V and 4 bases at J, leaving 9 bases unmatched. The CDR3 covers 17 residues. Germline V lookup: CDR1 SGHRS, CDR2 YFSETQ. Full variable domain (remainder filled in from reference TRBV5-1 and TRBJ2-5): KAGVTQTPRYLIKTRGQQVTLSCSPISGHRSVSWYQQTPGQGLQFLFEYFSETQRNKGNFPGRFSGRQFSNSRSEMNVSTLELGDSALYLCASSLKTSGRARETQYFGPGTRLLVL.

This clonotype was recorded many times. The gene calls are TRBV7-9 and TRBJ1-1; D ambiguous. Germline CDR1 SEHNR, CDR2 FQNEAQ (reference sequence). This CDR3 has 14 amino acids. The V gene lost 1 base and the J gene lost 1 base, with 7 bases spanning the gap. Here the CDR3 DNA reads TGTGCCAGCAGCTTAGTACAGCAGAACACTGAAGCTTTCTTT. Translation: CASSLVQQNTEAFF.

At least ten counts were recorded for this clonotype. The V gene is TRBV20-1, the J gene TRBJ2-5; D is undetermined. The germline V and J ends were trimmed by 2 bases and 5 bases, with 15 bases remaining between them. Germline V gene lookup returns CDR1 DFQATT and CDR2 SNEGSKA (reference sequence). The CDR3 has 14 residues. The CDR3 protein is CSARTDPAVETQYF. The CDR3 region has the DNA TGCAGTGCTAGAACAGACCCGGCTGTCGAGACCCAGTACTTC.

This clonotype was counted only a few times. The DNA for the CDR3 is TGCAGTGCTGTGACACCTGCGAACACCGGGGAGCTGTTTTTT. This translates into CSAVTPANTGELFF. The rearrangement uses TRBV20-1 and TRBJ2-2; D gene ambiguous. Trimming took off 5 bases at V and 0 bases at J, with 10 bases between the two ends. CDR3 length: 14 residues. CDR1 DFQATT and CDR2 SNEGSKA come from the germline V gene (reference sequence).

There are a few counts of this clonotype. The chain links TRBV12-3 or TRBV12-4 to TRBJ2-3, with D hard to call. This CDR3 region has 16 residues. The germline V and J ends were trimmed by 2 bases and 1 base, with 13 bases remaining between them. The CDR3 sequence is CASSLFSMTRTDTQYF. As DNA, the CDR3 is TGTGCCAGCAGTTTATTCTCTATGACTCGCACAGATACGCAGTATTTT.

This clonotype has at least ten counts. This chain uses TRBV19 with TRBJ2-1, with a possible D match to TRBD2 (6 bases). The germline gives CDR1 LNHDA, CDR2 SQIVND (reference sequence). Between the trimmed V and J ends, which lost 11 bases and 4 bases, there was a span of 18 bases. The length of the CDR3 is 14 residues. Here the CDR3 reads CASRGGESYNEQFF. Here the CDR3 DNA reads TGTGCCTCCCGAGGAGGGGAAAGTTACAATGAGCAGTTCTTC.

This clonotype has ten or more counts. The chain joins TRBV20-1 to TRBJ2-1; 7 nucleotides match TRBD2. The CDR3 consists of 16 residues. V shed 0 bases, J shed 0 bases, and the junction held 5 bases outside the gene matches. Germline V CDR1 and CDR2: DFQATT, SNEGSKA (reference sequence). The chain's CDR3 is CSARDTSESSYNEQFF. Written as DNA, the CDR3 is TGCAGTGCTAGAGATACTAGCGAGAGCTCCTACAATGAGCAGTTCTTC.

This clonotype occurred many times. The J gene is TRBJ2-5, the V gene TRBV5-6, with a weak D call TRBD1 (6 bases). Germline V lookup: CDR1 SGHDT, CDR2 YYEEEE. This CDR3 has 17 residues. The germline V and J ends were trimmed by 2 bases and 5 bases, with 22 bases remaining between them. The CDR3 DNA reads as TGTGCCAGCAGCTTTGTCCTTCGTTCAGGGGTAGGGGAGACCCAGTACTTC. Amino acids: CASSFVLRSGVGETQYF.

Concerning this clonotype: A clone one base away is much larger, so this may be a read error. CDR3 region: CSARTHAAETQFF. The CDR3 region has the DNA TGCAGTGCTAGAACGCACGCGGCAGAGACCCAGTTCTTC. This rearrangement joins TRBV20-1 to TRBJ2-5; D is undetermined. The DNA matches TRBJ2-1 better at its end, which makes the J call doubtful. Germline CDR1 is DFQATT and CDR2 is SNEGSKA (reference sequence). This CDR3 spans 13 amino acids.

This clonotype was observed at least ten times. The chain carries TRBV4-3 and TRBJ2-7; 10 bases map to TRBD1. The CDR3 runs to 15 residues. Germline assignment: CDR1 LGHNA and CDR2 YSLEER. The junction had 5 bases not matched to a gene; V was cut back by 0 bases and J by 6 bases. This chain's CDR3 is CASSQDRTGGVEQYF. DNA for the CDR3: TGCGCCAGCAGCCAAGATCGGACAGGGGGGGTCGAGCAGTACTTC.

This clonotype appeared many times. V gene TRBV20-1 combines with J gene TRBJ2-2, with no clear D. Trimming cost V 0 bases and J 7 bases, with 9 bases left between them. This CDR3 contains 13 residues. Germline loops: CDR1 DFQATT, CDR2 SNEGSKA (reference sequence). CDR3 nucleotides: TGCAGTGCTAGAGATCAGGCCGTCGGGGAGCTGTTTTTT. Translating gives CSARDQAVGELFF.

This clonotype showed up just a few times. The V call is TRBV5-6, the J call TRBJ2-7; 7 bases map to TRBD2. Trimming took 4 bases from V and 0 from J; bases not matched to a gene: 10. Germline CDR1 SGHDT, CDR2 YYEEEE. CDR3 length equals 16 residues. DNA of the CDR3: TGTGCCAGCAGCCCTGGGCTAGCGGAAAGCTCCTACGAGCAGTACTTC. Its protein is CASSPGLAESSYEQYF.

This clonotype was seen at least ten times. The V gene is TRBV29-1, the J gene TRBJ2-3; D call uncertain. Germline CDR1 is SQVTM and CDR2 is ANQGSEA. Trimming removed 7 bases at V and 3 bases at J, with 14 bases between. CDR3 length equals 13 residues. The DNA for the CDR3 is TGCAGCGGCTTACTCAGCCCAACAGATACGCAGTATTTT. Translating it yields CSGLLSPTDTQYF.

In this sample, this clonotype turned up a few times. This rearrangement joins TRBV2 to TRBJ2-6; D might be TRBD1 or TRBD2, each matching 5 bases. The CDR3 is 16 amino acids. CDR1 SNHLY and CDR2 FYNNEI come from the germline V gene. Deletions cut 3 bases from V and 4 bases from J, with 13 bases between. CDR3 coding DNA: TGTGCCAGCAGTGATGGAGAGGGGAAAGGGGCCAACGTCCTGACTTTC. Residues: CASSDGEGKGANVLTF.

The chain recombines TRBV7-8 with TRBJ2-7; no firm D call. The V end was cut by 4 bases, the J end by 0 bases, with 10 bases between. The V gene's germline CDR1 is SGHVS and CDR2 FQNEAQ. The CDR3 length is 14 residues. This CDR3 is CASSSPWSSYEQYV. In DNA form, the CDR3 reads TGTGCCAGCAGCTCTCCCTGGAGCTCCTACGAGCAGTACGTC.

Comment on this clonotype: Possible read error: a much larger clone is one base away. The conserved phenylalanine or tryptophan is not found at the CDR3 terminus, so this likely reflects a read error. This sequence joins TRBV20-1 and TRBJ2-7; a possible D gene is TRBD2 (5 bases). The ends were cut back, 5 bases at V and 4 bases at J, with 9 bases in the middle. The germline V gene has CDR1 DFQATT and CDR2 SNEGSKA (reference sequence). This CDR3 spans 11 amino acids. This chain's CDR3 is CSAPRGYEQYY. The DNA for the CDR3 is TGCAGTGCTCCCCGCGGGTACGAGCAGTACTAC.

This sequence joins TRBV5-1 and TRBJ2-2; 7 positions match TRBD1. The CDR3 is 16 amino acids. The germline gives CDR1 SGHRS, CDR2 YFSETQ. Unmatched junction bases numbered 14, after V lost 7 bases and J lost 5 bases. The chain's CDR3 is CASHDVTGSRTGELFF. The DNA of the CDR3 is TGCGCCAGCCACGACGTGACAGGGTCTCGGACCGGGGAGCTGTTTTTT.

This clonotype was counted a few times. The chain employs TRBV5-6 and TRBJ2-7; the D is unclear. This CDR3 is 13 amino acids long. Trimming stripped 2 bases from V and 5 bases from J, with 11 bases between. Germline V CDR1 and CDR2: SGHDT, YYEEEE. CDR3 sequence reads: CASSFRSFDEQYV. CDR3 nucleotide sequence: TGTGCCAGCAGCTTTCGGTCCTTCGACGAGCAGTACGTC.

The chain joins TRBV18 to TRBJ2-7, with D perhaps matching TRBD1 or TRBD2 (6 bases each). V lost 2 bases to trimming and J lost 5 bases, with 16 bases between them. Looked up from germline, CDR1 is KGHSH and CDR2 is LQKENI. The CDR3 spans 15 residues. CDR3 residues: CASSPGQTGVDEQYF. The CDR3, as DNA: TGTGCCAGCTCACCAGGACAGACGGGGGTCGACGAGCAGTACTTC.

The CDR3 is CASIPAGLAGGGEQFF. In nucleotides, the CDR3 is TGTGCCAGCATCCCCGCGGGACTAGCGGGAGGGGGTGAGCAGTTCTTC. This chain connects TRBV6-1 to TRBJ2-1; TRBD2 matches at 16 bases. The CDR3 length is 16 residues. CDR1 MNHNS and CDR2 SASEGT come from the germline V gene. V lost 7 bases and J lost 9; bases outside the gene matches: 9.

The chain has TRBV7-8 and TRBJ2-4; TRBD1 aligns across 7 bases. Germline values: CDR1 SGHVS, CDR2 FQNEAQ. The J segment lost 0 bases and the V segment lost 5 bases, leaving 13 bases of the junction unmatched. The CDR3 extends over 18 amino acids. This chain's CDR3 is CASSETGTESLAKNIQYF. The CDR3 bases are TGTGCCAGCAGCGAAACCGGGACAGAGTCTTTAGCCAAAAACATTCAGTACTTC.

Turning to this clonotype: Because it lacks the conserved phenylalanine or tryptophan at the end, this CDR3 is likely a read error. The gene calls are TRBV6-5 and TRBJ1-2; tentatively, D is TRBD1 (5 bases). Germline assignment: CDR1 MNHEY and CDR2 SVGAGI. V shed 9 bases and J shed 4 bases, with 9 bases lying between them. This CDR3 comprises 11 residues. The CDR3 DNA sequence: TGTGCCAGTAGGGGTACCTATGGCTACACCTCC. Translation gives CASRGTYGYTS.

The sample holds many counts of this clonotype. The chain is built from TRBV4-2 and TRBJ2-3; the D is unclear. CDR1 and CDR2 (germline): LGHNA, YNFKEQ. This CDR3 is 14 amino acids long. V lost 1 base and J 5 bases, leaving 10 bases between the germline ends. The CDR3 DNA is TGTGCCAGCAGCCAAGCCAGGATCGAAGATACGCAGTATTTT. This sequence encodes CASSQARIEDTQYF.